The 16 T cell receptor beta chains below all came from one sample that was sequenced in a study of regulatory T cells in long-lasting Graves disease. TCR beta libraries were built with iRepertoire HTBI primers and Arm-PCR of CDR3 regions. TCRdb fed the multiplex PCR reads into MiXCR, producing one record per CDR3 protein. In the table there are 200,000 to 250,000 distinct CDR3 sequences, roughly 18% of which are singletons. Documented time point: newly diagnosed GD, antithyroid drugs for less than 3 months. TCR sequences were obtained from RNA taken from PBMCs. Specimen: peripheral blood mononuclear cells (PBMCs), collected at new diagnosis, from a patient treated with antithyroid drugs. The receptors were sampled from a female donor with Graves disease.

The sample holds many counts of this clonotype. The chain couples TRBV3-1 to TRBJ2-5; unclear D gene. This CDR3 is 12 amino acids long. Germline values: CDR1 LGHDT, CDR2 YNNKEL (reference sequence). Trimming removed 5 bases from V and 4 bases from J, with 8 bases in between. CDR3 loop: CASSKVTETQYF. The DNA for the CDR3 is TGTGCCAGCAGCAAGGTCACAGAGACCCAGTACTTC.

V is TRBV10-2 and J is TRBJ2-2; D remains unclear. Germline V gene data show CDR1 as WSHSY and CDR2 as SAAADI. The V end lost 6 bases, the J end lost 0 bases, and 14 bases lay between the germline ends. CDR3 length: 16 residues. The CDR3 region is CASSHLRNSNTGELFF. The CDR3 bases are TGCGCCAGCAGCCACCTCCGAAACTCGAACACCGGGGAGCTGTTTTTT.

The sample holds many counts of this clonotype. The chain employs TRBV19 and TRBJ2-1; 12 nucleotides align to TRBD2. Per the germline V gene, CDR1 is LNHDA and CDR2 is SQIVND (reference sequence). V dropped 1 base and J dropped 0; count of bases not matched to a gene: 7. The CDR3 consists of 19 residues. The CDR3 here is CASSIAAGLAGPSYNEQFF. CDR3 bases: TGTGCCAGTAGTATAGCGGCAGGACTAGCGGGGCCCTCCTACAATGAGCAGTTCTTC.

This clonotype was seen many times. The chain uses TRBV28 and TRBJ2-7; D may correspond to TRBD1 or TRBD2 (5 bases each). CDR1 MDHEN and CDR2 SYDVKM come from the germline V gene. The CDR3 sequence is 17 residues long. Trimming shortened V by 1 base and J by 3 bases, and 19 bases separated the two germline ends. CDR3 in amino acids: CASSLSLTGGGFYEQYF. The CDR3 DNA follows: TGTGCCAGCAGTTTATCCCTTACAGGCGGAGGATTCTACGAGCAGTACTTC.

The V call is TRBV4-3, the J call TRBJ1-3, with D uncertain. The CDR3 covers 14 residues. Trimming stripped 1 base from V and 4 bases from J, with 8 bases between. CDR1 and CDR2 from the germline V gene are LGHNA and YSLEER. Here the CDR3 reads CASSQGHTGNTIYF. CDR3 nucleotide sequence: TGCGCCAGCAGCCAAGGACACACGGGAAACACCATATATTTT.

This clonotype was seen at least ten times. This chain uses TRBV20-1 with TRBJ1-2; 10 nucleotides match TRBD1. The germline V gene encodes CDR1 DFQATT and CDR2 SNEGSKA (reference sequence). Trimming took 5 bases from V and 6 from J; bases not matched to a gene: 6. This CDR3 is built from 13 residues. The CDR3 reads CSAFDGTGDGYTF. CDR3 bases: TGCAGTGCTTTCGATGGGACAGGGGATGGCTACACCTTC.

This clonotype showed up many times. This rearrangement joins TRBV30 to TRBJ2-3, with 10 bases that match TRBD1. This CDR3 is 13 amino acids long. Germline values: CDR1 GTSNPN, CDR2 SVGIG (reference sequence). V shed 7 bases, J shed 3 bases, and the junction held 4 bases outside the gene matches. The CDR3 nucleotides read TGTGCCTCTCCGGGACAGGGGACAGATACGCAGTATTTT. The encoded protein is CASPGQGTDTQYF.

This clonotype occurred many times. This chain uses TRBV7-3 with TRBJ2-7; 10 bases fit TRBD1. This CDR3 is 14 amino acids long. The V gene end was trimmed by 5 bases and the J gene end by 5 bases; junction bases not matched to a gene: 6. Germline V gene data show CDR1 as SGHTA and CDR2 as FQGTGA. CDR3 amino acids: CASSPGTGVNEQYF. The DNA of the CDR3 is TGTGCCAGCAGCCCCGGGACAGGGGTCAACGAGCAGTACTTC.

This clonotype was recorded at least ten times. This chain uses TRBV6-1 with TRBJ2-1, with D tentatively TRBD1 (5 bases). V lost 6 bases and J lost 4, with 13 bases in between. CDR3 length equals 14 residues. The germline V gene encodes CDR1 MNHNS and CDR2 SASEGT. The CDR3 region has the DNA TGTGCCAGCAGGCCCCGACAGCCGTACAATGAGCAGTTCTTC. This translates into CASRPRQPYNEQFF.

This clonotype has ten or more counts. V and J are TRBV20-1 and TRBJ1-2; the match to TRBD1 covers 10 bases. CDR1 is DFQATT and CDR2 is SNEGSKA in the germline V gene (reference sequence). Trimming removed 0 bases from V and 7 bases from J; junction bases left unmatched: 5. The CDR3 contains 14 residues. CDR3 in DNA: TGCAGTGCTAGAGATCTCGGGGACAGGGGTGGCTACACCTTC. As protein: CSARDLGDRGGYTF.

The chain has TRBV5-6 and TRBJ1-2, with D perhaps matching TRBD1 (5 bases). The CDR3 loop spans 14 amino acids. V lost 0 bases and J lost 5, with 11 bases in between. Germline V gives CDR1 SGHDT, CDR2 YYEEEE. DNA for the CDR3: TGTGCCAGCAGCTTGGGGGACTCCGCTTATGGCTACACCTTC. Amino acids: CASSLGDSAYGYTF.

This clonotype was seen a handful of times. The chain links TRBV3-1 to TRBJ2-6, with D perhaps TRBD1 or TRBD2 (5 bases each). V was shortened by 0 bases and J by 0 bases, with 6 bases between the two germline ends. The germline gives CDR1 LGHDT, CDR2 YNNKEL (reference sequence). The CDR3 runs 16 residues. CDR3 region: CASSQDGGSGANVLTF. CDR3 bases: TGTGCCAGCAGCCAAGATGGGGGCTCTGGGGCCAACGTCCTGACTTTC.

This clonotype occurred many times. For the CDR3, the DNA is TGCGCCAGCAGTAAACCTAGCGGGAGGCTTACAGATACGCAGTATTTT. The encoded protein is CASSKPSGRLTDTQYF. This chain links TRBV5-1 with TRBJ2-3; 11 nucleotides line up with TRBD2. The CDR3 is made up of 16 amino acids. Germline loops: CDR1 SGHRS, CDR2 YFSETQ. Trimming removed 5 bases from V and 3 bases from J; junction bases left unmatched: 8.

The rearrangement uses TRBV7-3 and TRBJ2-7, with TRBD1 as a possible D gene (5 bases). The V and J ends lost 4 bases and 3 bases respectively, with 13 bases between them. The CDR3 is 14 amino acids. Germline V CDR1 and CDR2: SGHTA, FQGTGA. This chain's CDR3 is CASSSSGSGYEQYF. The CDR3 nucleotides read TGTGCCAGCAGCTCATCAGGGTCCGGCTACGAGCAGTACTTC.

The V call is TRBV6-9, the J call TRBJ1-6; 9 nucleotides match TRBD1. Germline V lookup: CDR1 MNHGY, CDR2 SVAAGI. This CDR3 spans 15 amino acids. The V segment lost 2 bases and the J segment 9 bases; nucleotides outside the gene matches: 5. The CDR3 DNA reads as TGTGCCAGCAGTTATAAGGGACAGGGCTTTTCACCCCTCCACTTT. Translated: CASSYKGQGFSPLHF.

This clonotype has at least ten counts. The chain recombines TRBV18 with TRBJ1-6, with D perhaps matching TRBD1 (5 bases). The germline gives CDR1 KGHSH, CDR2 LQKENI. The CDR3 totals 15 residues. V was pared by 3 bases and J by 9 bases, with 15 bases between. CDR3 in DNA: TGTGCCAGCTCACCCTCGGAGGGGTCGGGTTCACCCCTCCACTTT. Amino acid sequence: CASSPSEGSGSPLHF.